The rows below give T cell receptor beta chains drawn from one sample of a study of tumor-infiltrating lymphocytes in oesophageal squamous cell carcinoma. One entry per CDR3 protein results from TCRdb running MiXCR on the PCR reads. The data hold 10,000 to 15,000 distinct CDR3 sequences, with around 50% observed a single time. The specimen sequenced was normal esophageal tissue next to the tumor. The receptors were sampled from a male donor with esophageal squamous cell carcinoma. Each CDR3 is given without its conserved first and last residue. Fields, in order: J gene, V gene, D gene, CDR3 protein. The D gene is left open where the match is weak.

TRBJ1-1	TRBV6-1	NA	ASRYEGSEAF
TRBJ2-2	TRBV7-3	NA	ASRAGTLTGELF
TRBJ2-3	TRBV28	NA	ASSLLPLDTQY
TRBJ2-3	TRBV7-2	TRBD1	ASSGKGAIFTQY
TRBJ2-7	TRBV7-9	NA	ASSFGGPYEQY
TRBJ2-3	TRBV7-4	NA	ASSSKTGSAGDTQY
TRBJ2-5	TRBV7-9	TRBD2	ASSEVRLAEETQY
TRBJ1-1	TRBV5-1	TRBD1	ASSWTGEGTEAF
TRBJ1-5	TRBV28	NA	ASSLSAHQPQH
NA	TRBV7-8	TRBD2	ASSLGWGLAGGQETQY
TRBJ2-3	TRBV19	TRBD2	ASSGLAGLTDTQY
NA	TRBV4-2	NA	ASSQTSMDQETQY
TRBJ2-3	TRBV6-1	NA	ARLAPTDTQY
TRBJ2-7	TRBV6-1	NA	ASCPTGSDEQY
TRBJ2-3	TRBV7-3	TRBD2	ASSLEASGKPTDTQY
TRBJ1-1	TRBV7-2	NA	ASSLVLGESTEAF
TRBJ2-3	TRBV7-3	NA	ASSWTVTRTDTQY
NA	TRBV7-3	TRBD2	ASSSRAGGTQQRNEQF
TRBJ2-6	TRBV7-2	NA	ASSLGTAGANVLT
NA	TRBV12-3/TRBV12-4	NA	ASSLANEQF
TRBJ2-2	TRBV7-3	TRBD2	ASSLTWTSGKTGELF
TRBJ2-3	TRBV7-3	TRBD2	ASSLTVLAGLSYTDTQY
TRBJ1-2	TRBV7-8	TRBD1	ASSLERQGDGYT
NA	TRBV6-1	NA	ASSDWGGSYNEQF
TRBJ2-1	TRBV6-1	NA	ASSGGWGYNEQF
NA	TRBV19	NA	ASKRWEGDEQF
TRBJ2-5	TRBV7-2	TRBD2	ASSPGLAESYNEQY
TRBJ2-2	TRBV11-2	NA	ASSPGLSTGELF
NA	TRBV7-2	NA	ASSLAGGSYEQY
NA	TRBV10-3	NA	AISESTPNTEAF
TRBJ2-5	TRBV5-6	TRBD1	ASSLVQGVEETQY
TRBJ1-1	TRBV5-1	NA	ASSLPGTVLNTEAF
TRBJ1-1	TRBV27	NA	ASSLKMNTEAF
TRBJ2-1	TRBV6-6	TRBD2	ASSYLGLAGEKYNEQF
NA	TRBV27	NA	ASSLDSLYNEQY
NA	TRBV12-3/TRBV12-4	NA	ASSLALRGWGFISSYGYT
TRBJ2-1	TRBV5-5	TRBD2	ASSPWLAGQPNEQF
NA	TRBV7-8	NA	ASSYRGRGAHEQF
TRBJ2-7	TRBV10-2	NA	ASRPLLRLYEQY
TRBJ2-3	TRBV10-3	TRBD2	AIRSGTSGGNTDTQY
TRBJ2-5	TRBV7-1	NA	ASSSPGRSGETQY
TRBJ2-4	TRBV19	NA	ASSIDLGTGKNIQY
NA	TRBV28	NA	ASRVHSYEQY
TRBJ2-1	TRBV5-1	NA	ASSLVVAGKGDNEQF
TRBJ2-2	TRBV6-6	NA	ASSYSGGGRYTGELF
TRBJ2-3	TRBV5-1	NA	ASSLVVAGKGDNEQY
NA	TRBV11-2	NA	ASSSWAAQETQY
TRBJ2-1	TRBV7-3	TRBD1	ASSDSTGLDEQF
NA	TRBV7-2	NA	ASSLHKGEQY
TRBJ2-3	TRBV7-2	TRBD2	ASSVGSLAGGITDTQY
TRBJ2-3	TRBV6-1	NA	ASSTGSATQY
TRBJ2-3	TRBV7-6	NA	ASSLIFWDTQY
TRBJ1-5	TRBV19	NA	ASSAQDSNQPQH
TRBJ2-3	TRBV9	NA	ASSVGAADTQY
TRBJ2-6	TRBV6-6	NA	ASKESGANVLT
TRBJ1-6	TRBV6-5	NA	ASSYGGAQSPLH
NA	TRBV7-3	TRBD2	ASSPSSGAQGEQF
NA	TRBV7-6	NA	ASSLGGTGELF
TRBJ2-5	TRBV7-9	NA	ASSPTGGGGETQY